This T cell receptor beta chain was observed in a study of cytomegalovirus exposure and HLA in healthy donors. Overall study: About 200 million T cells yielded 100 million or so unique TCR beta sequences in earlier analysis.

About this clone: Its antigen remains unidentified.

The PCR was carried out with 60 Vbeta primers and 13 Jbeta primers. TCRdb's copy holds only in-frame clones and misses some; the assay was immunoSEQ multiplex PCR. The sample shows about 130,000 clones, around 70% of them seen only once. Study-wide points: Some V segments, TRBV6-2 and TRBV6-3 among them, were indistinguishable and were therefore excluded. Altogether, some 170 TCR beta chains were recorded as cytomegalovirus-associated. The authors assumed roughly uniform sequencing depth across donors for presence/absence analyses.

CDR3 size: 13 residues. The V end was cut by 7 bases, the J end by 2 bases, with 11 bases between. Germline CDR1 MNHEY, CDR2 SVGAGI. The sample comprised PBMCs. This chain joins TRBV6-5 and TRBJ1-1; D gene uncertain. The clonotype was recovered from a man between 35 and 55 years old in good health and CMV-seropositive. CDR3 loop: CASTPTPNTEAFF. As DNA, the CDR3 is TGTGCCAGCACCCCGACACCAAACACTGAAGCTTTCTTT.